Listed here are 22 T cell receptor beta chains from one sample, sequenced in a study of blood T cell repertoires in COVID-19. Generated by immunoSEQ multiplex PCR, the TCRdb table keeps only in-frame clones and is missing some. The sample contains around 110,000 clones, roughly 77% of which appear only once. Sequencing used peripheral blood. These receptors all come from a man between 60 and 75 years old with active or convalescent COVID-19.

CDR3 DNA sequence: TGTGCCAGCAGCCCTCCAGGGATCATGAACACTGAAGCTTTCTTT. It is translated as CASSPPGIMNTEAFF. This chain joins TRBV11-2 and TRBJ1-1; a possible D gene is TRBD1 (5 bases). V was cut by 5 bases and J by 0 bases, with 13 bases left in between. The CDR3 is made up of 15 amino acids. Germline assignment: CDR1 SGHAT and CDR2 FQNNGV.

This chain uses TRBV11-1 with TRBJ2-5, with 8 bases that match TRBD1. Germline V gene lookup returns CDR1 SGHAT and CDR2 FQDESV (reference sequence). With 3 bases clipped from V and 14 bases from J, the junction kept 5 bases outside the gene matches. The CDR3 has 11 residues. The CDR3: CASSFRDRTYF. The CDR3 DNA follows: TGTGCCAGCAGCTTTAGGGACAGGACCTACTTC.

The gene calls are TRBV7-2 and TRBJ1-5; D is uncertain. This CDR3 is built from 14 residues. The V end was cut by 3 bases, the J end by 6 bases, with 12 bases between. CDR1 and CDR2 (germline): SGHTA, FQGNSA. The DNA of the CDR3 is TGTGCCAGCAGCTTTCCCGGGAGGGCTCAGCCCCAGCATTTT. Translation: CASSFPGRAQPQHF.

The gene calls are TRBV27 and TRBJ1-2, with TRBD1 identical over 8 bases. Germline V CDR1 and CDR2: MNHEY, SMNVEV (reference sequence). The J segment lost 7 bases and the V segment lost 3 bases, leaving 7 bases of the junction unmatched. The CDR3 extends over 14 amino acids. CDR3 amino acids: CASSFLDRGSGYTF. The CDR3, as DNA: TGTGCCAGCAGTTTTCTCGACAGGGGTTCTGGCTACACCTTC.

The chain joins TRBV7-3 to TRBJ2-5; TRBD1 matches at 7 bases. With 1 base clipped from V and 8 bases from J, the junction kept 4 bases outside the gene matches. Germline values: CDR1 SGHTA, CDR2 FQGTGA. This CDR3 spans 13 amino acids. The CDR3: CASSLIRGRTQYF. CDR3 bases: TGTGCCAGCAGCTTAATAAGGGGGCGAACCCAGTACTTC.

This clone was seen only once. The chain employs TRBV5-5 and TRBJ1-2, with TRBD1 matching 9 bases. V shed 0 bases and J 8 bases; nucleotides not matched to a gene: 8. The germline gives CDR1 SGHKS, CDR2 YYEKEE (reference sequence). The CDR3 has 15 amino acids. DNA of the CDR3: TGTGCCAGCAGCTTGGAGGGACAGGGTCGTGGGGGCTACACCTTC. Protein product: CASSLEGQGRGGYTF.

The chain uses TRBV6-6 and TRBJ2-7, with TRBD2 matching over 13 bases. With 8 bases clipped from V and 7 bases from J, the junction kept 11 bases outside the gene matches. The germline CDR1 and CDR2 sequences are MNHNY and SVGAGI (reference sequence). The CDR3 covers 15 residues. The CDR3 loop is CASVGTSGTLREQYF. As DNA, the CDR3 is TGTGCCAGCGTTGGGACTAGCGGGACACTACGAGAGCAGTACTTC.

J is TRBJ2-3 and V is TRBV7-3; 11 nucleotides agree with TRBD2. The CDR3 contains 16 residues. The germline CDR1 and CDR2 sequences are SGHTA and FQGTGA. With 5 bases clipped from V and 4 bases from J, the junction kept 8 bases outside the gene matches. CDR3 in DNA: TGTGCCAGCAGCCCTCAGACTAGCGGGATTGCAGATACGCAGTATTTT. It encodes CASSPQTSGIADTQYF. The complete variable domain, with remaining parts taken from reference TRBV7-3 and TRBJ2-3, reads GAGVSQTPSNKVTEKGKYVELRCDPISGHTALYWYRQSLGQGPEFLIYFQGTGAADDSGLPNDRFFAVRPEGSVSTLKIQRTERGDSAVYLCASSPQTSGIADTQYFGPGTRLTVL.

This chain links TRBV6-5 with TRBJ2-7; TRBD2 matches at 12 bases. Germline values: CDR1 MNHEY, CDR2 SVGAGI. After removal of 3 bases from V and 7 bases from J, the junction contained 7 bases not matched to a gene. The CDR3 has 15 amino acids. CDR3 sequence reads: CASSYGTSGLKEQYF. CDR3 bases: TGTGCCAGCAGTTATGGGACTAGCGGGCTCAAGGAGCAGTACTTC.

This clone has only a few counts. The chain joins TRBV19 to TRBJ1-2; no firm D call. The germline V gene encodes CDR1 LNHDA and CDR2 SQIVND (reference sequence). This CDR3 is 12 amino acids long. V was trimmed by 8 bases and J by 6 bases, leaving 13 bases between them. CDR3 region: CASGGLLDGYTF. In DNA form, the CDR3 reads TGTGCCAGTGGAGGACTCCTGGATGGCTACACCTTC.

The genes are TRBV28 and TRBJ2-3, with TRBD1 identical over 7 bases. The CDR3 length is 18 residues. V lost 3 bases and J lost 2; bases outside the gene matches: 14. The germline gives CDR1 MDHEN, CDR2 SYDVKM. The chain's CDR3 is CASSFSDREVWLTDTQYF. The DNA for the CDR3 is TGTGCCAGCAGTTTCAGTGACAGGGAAGTTTGGCTCACAGATACGCAGTATTTT.

The chain employs TRBV27 and TRBJ1-1; D perhaps matches TRBD1 (5 bases). CDR1 and CDR2 from the germline V gene are MNHEY and SMNVEV (reference sequence). The CDR3 length is 16 residues. Trimming stripped 3 bases from V and 1 base from J, with 15 bases between. Here the CDR3 reads CASSLTEAYSNTEAFF. The DNA of the CDR3 is TGTGCCAGCAGTTTGACAGAGGCCTATTCGAACACTGAAGCTTTCTTT.

V is TRBV6-5 and J is TRBJ2-1, with 11 bases aligning to TRBD2. From germline, CDR1 is MNHEY and CDR2 SVGAGI. The CDR3 has 15 amino acids. V gave up 0 bases and J gave up 7 bases; unmatched junction bases: 2. The chain's CDR3 is CASSYSLAGVNEQFF. Written as DNA, the CDR3 is TGTGCCAGCAGTTACTCACTAGCGGGAGTTAATGAGCAGTTCTTC.

In nucleotides, the CDR3 is TGTGCCAGCAGCTCCCCCCGGGGCGGGAGCCCCTTAAGCGATACGCAGTATTTT. Its protein product is CASSSPRGGSPLSDTQYF. This rearrangement joins TRBV5-6 to TRBJ2-3, with 7 bases that match TRBD2. The CDR3 runs 18 residues. Germline CDR1 and CDR2: SGHDT and YYEEEE. After removal of 3 bases from V and 6 bases from J, the junction contained 19 bases not matched to a gene. The full variable domain, with the rest looked up from reference TRBV5-6 and TRBJ2-3, is DAGVTQSPTHLIKTRGQQVTLRCSPKSGHDTVSWYQQALGQGPQFIFQYYEEEERQRGNFPDRFSGHQFPNYSSELNVNALLLGDSALYLCASSSPRGGSPLSDTQYFGPGTRLTVL.

The V and J genes are TRBV27 and TRBJ1-5, with TRBD1 identical over 10 bases. The CDR3 is 16 residues long. Per the germline V gene, CDR1 is MNHEY and CDR2 is SMNVEV (reference sequence). V shed 4 bases, J shed 2 bases, and the junction held 5 bases outside the gene matches. The CDR3 here is CASSSTGGRGNQPQHF. CDR3 nucleotide sequence: TGTGCCAGCAGTTCGACAGGGGGCCGGGGCAATCAGCCCCAGCATTTT.

The gene calls are TRBV18 and TRBJ2-2; D perhaps matches TRBD1 (6 bases). V lost 5 bases to trimming and J lost 1 base, with 8 bases between them. Per the germline V gene, CDR1 is KGHSH and CDR2 is LQKENI. The CDR3 loop spans 14 amino acids. The CDR3 spells CASSVDRNTGELFF. CDR3 nucleotide sequence: TGTGCCAGCTCAGTGGACAGGAACACCGGGGAGCTGTTTTTT.

The chain joins TRBV6-1 to TRBJ2-6, with 9 bases lining up with TRBD1. CDR1 and CDR2 from the germline V gene are MNHNS and SASEGT. The CDR3 length is 16 residues. The trim removed 4 bases at V and 6 bases at J, leaving 7 bases unmatched. CDR3 DNA: TGTGCCAGCAGTGCCTTAACAGGGGGCGAGGCCAACGTCCTGACTTTC. It specifies CASSALTGGEANVLTF.

The chain links TRBV5-1 to TRBJ1-3, with D unclear. The length of the CDR3 is 13 residues. The germline gives CDR1 SGHRS, CDR2 YFSETQ. The ends were cut back, 4 bases at V and 0 bases at J, with 5 bases in the middle. CDR3 protein: CASSLNSGNTIYF. The CDR3 DNA reads as TGCGCCAGCAGCCTAAACTCTGGAAACACCATATATTTT.

This chain joins TRBV6-6 and TRBJ1-2; TRBD1 matches 7 bases. The CDR3 is 13 residues long. Trimming took 5 bases from V and 4 from J; bases not matched to a gene: 4. Germline V gene data show CDR1 as MNHNY and CDR2 as SVGAGI (reference sequence). CDR3 in DNA: TGTGCCAGCAGTACAGGGGCGGTCTATGGCTACACCTTC. Translated: CASSTGAVYGYTF.

The chain recombines TRBV12-5 with TRBJ2-1; TRBD2 matches 14 bases. This CDR3 is built from 15 residues. Germline V gives CDR1 LGHNT, CDR2 FRNRAP. J gave up 9 bases and V 1 base, and 2 bases lay outside the gene matches. The CDR3 reads CASGLGGLAGGEQFF. The CDR3 DNA reads as TGTGCTAGTGGTTTGGGAGGACTAGCGGGGGGTGAGCAGTTCTTC.

The rearrangement uses TRBV19 and TRBJ2-7; D is ambiguous. The V end lost 3 bases, the J end lost 2 bases, and 17 bases lay between the germline ends. The germline gives CDR1 LNHDA, CDR2 SQIVND (reference sequence). The CDR3 loop spans 16 amino acids. The CDR3 DNA reads as TGTGCCAGTAGTATCCTCTCCCCGACACAACCCTACGAGCAGTACTTC. Amino acids: CASSILSPTQPYEQYF. The full variable domain, completed using reference TRBV19 and TRBJ2-7, is DGGITQSPKYLFRKEGQNVTLSCEQNLNHDAMYWYRQDPGQGLRLIYYSQIVNDFQKGDIAEGYSVSREKKESFPLTVTSAQKNPTAFYLCASSILSPTQPYEQYFGPGTRLTVT.

V and J are TRBV29-1 and TRBJ2-2; 7 bases fit TRBD2. Germline CDR1 and CDR2: SQVTM and ANQGSEA. The CDR3 covers 15 residues. Germline trimming cut 7 bases from V and 0 bases from J; bases unmatched to any gene: 8. The CDR3 DNA sequence: TGCAGCGCCCGAGGGGACTATGCGAACACCGGGGAGCTGTTTTTT. This encodes CSARGDYANTGELFF.